This entry lists 31 T cell receptor beta chains sequenced from one sample in a study of T cell responses to AZD1222 COVID-19 vaccine (dated by TCRdb to the early 2020s). Library generation was performed with the immunoSEQ multiplex PCR assay. TCRdb's version of the immuneACCESS table is confined to in-frame rearrangements and falls short of the full clone set. An unresolved V gene accounts for under half of the shortfall where checked; the remainder is of unknown origin. Within this sample are approximately 150,000 clones, with 90% to 95% of them counted one time only. The ten largest clones add up to roughly 3.8% of the sample. The intended sense of this specimen's time point label: about 28 days (+/-7) after the second vaccine dose. This specimen consisted of peripheral blood, obtained 28 days after the second AZD1222 dose. These receptors were obtained from an adult who received the AZD1222 COVID-19 vaccine.

This chain uses TRBV3-1 (or the pseudogene TRBV3-2) with TRBJ2-2; D is perhaps TRBD1 or TRBD2 (6 bases each). CDR3 length: 17 residues. The V gene's germline CDR1 is LGHDT and CDR2 YNNKEL (reference sequence). V was pared by 3 bases and J by 0 bases, with 14 bases between. As DNA, the CDR3 is TGTGCCAGCAGCCAGTGGGGGGCCCATTCGAACACCGGGGAGCTGTTTTTT. Translating it yields CASSQWGAHSNTGELFF.

The chain employs TRBV14 and TRBJ1-2, with a possible D match to TRBD1 (6 bases). The germline V gene encodes CDR1 SGHDN and CDR2 FVKESK. Trimming took off 2 bases at V and 6 bases at J, with 13 bases between the two ends. The CDR3 has 14 amino acids. The CDR3 DNA reads as TGTGCCAGCAGCCAAACAGGGAAGTTGGATGGCTACACCTTC. Its translation: CASSQTGKLDGYTF.

The V and J genes are TRBV5-4 and TRBJ2-4; D remains unclear. Germline V gene sequence: CDR1 SGHNT, CDR2 YYREEE (reference sequence). CDR3 length: 9 amino acids. V was trimmed by 7 bases and J by 13 bases, leaving 9 bases between them. The CDR3 region is CASEETQYF. CDR3 sequence (DNA): TGTGCCAGCGAGGAAACACAGTACTTC.

The rearrangement links TRBV4-1 to TRBJ2-1; D gene ambiguous. Germline V CDR1 and CDR2: MGHRA, YSYEKL. The CDR3 is 18 amino acids. Trimming left V 1 base short and J 0 bases short, with 16 bases between. The CDR3 here is CASSQGRWDLSSYNEQFF. The CDR3 DNA sequence: TGCGCCAGCAGCCAAGGTCGGTGGGATCTCAGCTCCTACAATGAGCAGTTCTTC.

The genes are TRBV13 and TRBJ2-3; 8 bases fit TRBD1. Germline loops: CDR1 PRHDT, CDR2 FYEKMQ (reference sequence). This CDR3 comprises 14 residues. Trimming took 6 bases from V and 3 from J; bases not matched to a gene: 5. CDR3 residues: CASRTDRVTDTQYF. In DNA, the CDR3 is TGTGCCAGCAGAACGGACAGGGTTACAGATACGCAGTATTTT.

This sequence joins TRBV5-4 and TRBJ1-2, with 7 bases matching TRBD1. The CDR3 has 14 residues. Germline V gene lookup returns CDR1 SGHNT and CDR2 YYREEE (reference sequence). Trimming at V came to 4 bases and at J to 4 bases, leaving 7 bases not matched to a gene. As DNA, the CDR3 is TGTGCCAGCAGCATGAGGGGGCAAGGCTATGGCTACACCTTC. It translates to CASSMRGQGYGYTF.

J is TRBJ1-4 and V is TRBV5-1; TRBD1 aligns across 7 bases. The CDR3 has 17 residues. Germline assignment: CDR1 SGHRS and CDR2 YFSETQ. Losses at the gene ends were 0 bases for V and 0 bases for J; bases not matched to a gene: 5. The CDR3 bases are TGCGCCAGCAGCTTGGCACCGGACAGGTCAACTAATGAAAAACTGTTTTTT. This gives the protein CASSLAPDRSTNEKLFF.

The sample holds a few counts of this clone. This chain links TRBV18 with TRBJ2-5; D not certain. Germline CDR1 reads KGHSH; CDR2 reads LQKENI. V lost 2 bases, J lost 1 base, and 11 bases lay in between. CDR3 size: 15 residues. The CDR3 loop is CASSPAPLPQETQYF. The CDR3 DNA is TGTGCCAGCTCACCAGCGCCTCTCCCCCAAGAGACCCAGTACTTC.

The chain joins TRBV5-1 to TRBJ2-5; 9 bases line up with TRBD2. The CDR3 extends over 16 amino acids. Trimming took 4 bases from V and 4 from J; bases not matched to a gene: 11. Germline CDR1 reads SGHRS; CDR2 reads YFSETQ. CDR3 region: CASSPAGGGAIETQYF. CDR3 DNA: TGCGCCAGCAGCCCCGCTGGCGGGGGGGCGATAGAGACCCAGTACTTC.

V and J are TRBV5-6 and TRBJ2-5; TRBD1 is a possible D gene (5 bases). The CDR3 extends over 16 amino acids. Trimming cost V 0 bases and J 5 bases, with 17 bases left between them. CDR1 and CDR2 from the germline V gene are SGHDT and YYEEEE. The CDR3: CASSLVGARELETQYF. CDR3 bases: TGTGCCAGCAGCTTGGTAGGGGCCAGGGAATTGGAGACCCAGTACTTC.

This chain uses TRBV6-2 or TRBV6-3 with TRBJ1-2, with 7 bases that match TRBD1. Germline CDR1 and CDR2: MNHEY and SVGEGT. J was trimmed by 1 base and V by 4 bases; bases with no gene match: 6. The CDR3 is 15 amino acids. The CDR3 is CASSLNRGGNYGYTF. For the CDR3, the DNA is TGTGCCAGCAGTTTAAACAGGGGAGGTAACTATGGCTACACCTTC.

CDR3 region: CASSTQRRGMVAEAFF. The CDR3 coding sequence is TGTGCCAGTAGTACCCAGAGGAGGGGGATGGTGGCTGAAGCTTTCTTT. This rearrangement joins TRBV19 to TRBJ1-1; TRBD1 might be the D (6 bases). Germline lookup yields CDR1 LNHDA and CDR2 SQIVND (reference sequence). The CDR3 spans 16 residues. V dropped 4 bases and J dropped 6 bases, with 21 bases sitting between them.

The chain is built from TRBV19 and TRBJ2-7, with D tentatively TRBD2 (6 bases). The CDR3 is made up of 14 amino acids. Trimming took 7 bases from V and 3 from J, leaving 16 bases between them. The germline gives CDR1 LNHDA, CDR2 SQIVND (reference sequence). This CDR3 is CASTPSGSFYEQYF. The CDR3 region has the DNA TGTGCCAGTACCCCCTCCGGGAGTTTCTACGAGCAGTACTTC.

This chain links TRBV3-1 (or the pseudogene TRBV3-2) with TRBJ2-5; a possible D gene is TRBD1 (6 bases). The CDR3 is 16 residues long. The germline CDR1 and CDR2 sequences are LGHDT and YNNKEL (reference sequence). Trimming cost V 4 bases and J 4 bases, with 19 bases left between them. CDR3 DNA sequence: TGTGCCAGCAGCCTACTCCCCCCAGGGGAAATAGAGACCCAGTACTTC. It specifies CASSLLPPGEIETQYF.

The chain uses TRBV6-1 and TRBJ1-3; tentative D call: TRBD1 (5 bases). V was pared by 2 bases and J by 4 bases, with 12 bases between. The CDR3 has 15 residues. Germline V gene sequence: CDR1 MNHNS, CDR2 SASEGT. CDR3 in DNA: TGTGCCAGCAGTGAATGGGGGACCGCCGGAAACACCATATATTTT. This translates into CASSEWGTAGNTIYF.

This chain uses TRBV11-2 with TRBJ2-7, with TRBD1 identical over 10 bases. Germline V lookup: CDR1 SGHAT, CDR2 FQNNGV. The CDR3 has 15 amino acids. Trimming removed 2 bases from V and 7 bases from J; junction bases left unmatched: 8. The CDR3 reads CASSLTGTGVREQYF. In nucleotides, the CDR3 is TGTGCCAGCAGCTTAACCGGGACAGGGGTAAGGGAGCAGTACTTC.

The J gene is TRBJ2-1, the V gene TRBV10-3; TRBD2 aligns across 10 bases. Germline V gene lookup returns CDR1 ENHRY and CDR2 SYGVKD. The CDR3 spans 15 residues. V was pared by 3 bases and J by 4 bases, with 3 bases of the junction left unmatched. This CDR3 is CAISDPTSGYNEQFF. The CDR3 DNA reads as TGTGCCATCAGTGACCCGACTAGCGGGTACAATGAGCAGTTCTTC.

On this clone: This same CDR3 is encoded by further DNA sequences in the sample. The rearrangement joins TRBV5-1 to TRBJ1-1; 9 bases align to TRBD1. Germline V gene data show CDR1 as SGHRS and CDR2 as YFSETQ. CDR3 size: 15 residues. V shed 0 bases and J 3 bases; nucleotides not matched to a gene: 3. Here the CDR3 reads CASSLEGQGYTEAFF. Here the CDR3 DNA reads TGCGCCAGCAGCTTGGAGGGACAGGGTTACACTGAAGCTTTCTTT. Variable domain in full (rest from reference TRBV5-1 and TRBJ1-1): KAGVTQTPRYLIKTRGQQVTLSCSPISGHRSVSWYQQTPGQGLQFLFEYFSETQRNKGNFPGRFSGRQFSNSRSEMNVSTLELGDSALYLCASSLEGQGYTEAFFGQGTRLTVV.

The sample holds one count of this clone. The gene calls are TRBV20-1 and TRBJ2-1; D gene unclear. The CDR3 spans 11 residues. Trimming removed 6 bases from V and 5 bases from J, with 8 bases in between. Germline loops: CDR1 DFQATT, CDR2 SNEGSKA (reference sequence). The CDR3 sequence: CSAINHNEQFF. The DNA for the CDR3 is TGCAGTGCCATCAACCACAATGAGCAGTTCTTC.

The chain uses TRBV9 and TRBJ1-2; a possible D gene is TRBD1 (5 bases). Trimming took 0 bases from V and 3 from J, leaving 12 bases between them. Germline lookup yields CDR1 SGDLS and CDR2 YYNGEE. The CDR3 is 15 amino acids. The CDR3 sequence: CASSVAGGSDYGYTF. For the CDR3, the DNA is TGTGCCAGCAGCGTAGCGGGGGGGTCTGACTATGGCTACACCTTC.

The rearrangement links TRBV19 to TRBJ1-6, with D maybe TRBD1 (5 bases). V dropped 8 bases and J dropped 7 bases, with 21 bases sitting between them. This CDR3 contains 16 residues. Germline V gene sequence: CDR1 LNHDA, CDR2 SQIVND (reference sequence). The CDR3 here is CASWGGGRGRNSPLHF. The CDR3 DNA sequence: TGTGCCAGTTGGGGCGGCGGGCGGGGGAGAAATTCACCCCTCCACTTT.

V is TRBV6-2 or TRBV6-3 and J is TRBJ1-4; 7 bases line up with TRBD1. The CDR3 is 12 residues long. Trimming cost V 6 bases and J 8 bases; bases outside gene matches: 3. The germline gives CDR1 MNHEY, CDR2 SVGEGT. Here the CDR3 DNA reads TGTGCCAGCAGCAAGGACAGGGAAAAACTGTTTTTT. The encoded protein is CASSKDREKLFF.

The chain recombines TRBV18 with TRBJ1-2; D is ambiguous. Germline lookup yields CDR1 KGHSH and CDR2 LQKENI. CDR3 size: 14 residues. V was shortened by 1 base and J by 2 bases, with 8 bases between the two germline ends. The CDR3 here is CASSPLDRNYGYTF. CDR3 nucleotides: TGTGCCAGCTCACCACTAGACCGAAACTATGGCTACACCTTC.

The table lists this clone with a count of one. The chain employs TRBV19 and TRBJ1-1, with a tentative D call TRBD1 (5 bases). Trimming cost V 2 bases and J 3 bases, with 22 bases left between them. CDR1 LNHDA and CDR2 SQIVND come from the germline V gene (reference sequence). CDR3 size: 18 residues. In nucleotides, the CDR3 is TGTGCCAGTAGTATACGCAATTTAAGGAGAAAAGGGGACACTGAAGCTTTCTTT. Its protein is CASSIRNLRRKGDTEAFF.

The chain joins TRBV6-2 or TRBV6-3 to TRBJ1-2; TRBD1 aligns across 8 bases. The CDR3 totals 17 residues. Looked up from germline, CDR1 is MNHEY and CDR2 is SVGEGT. Trimming cost V 3 bases and J 3 bases; bases outside gene matches: 12. The CDR3 reads CASSYRAGQGWYYGYTF. The CDR3 DNA reads TGTGCCAGCAGTTATCGAGCAGGACAGGGTTGGTACTATGGCTACACCTTC.

The J gene is TRBJ1-5, the V gene TRBV18; unclear D gene. Germline CDR1 and CDR2: KGHSH and LQKENI. CDR3 length equals 15 residues. Trimming removed 3 bases at V and 4 bases at J, with 13 bases between. The DNA for the CDR3 is TGTGCCAGCTCACCGCGGCAGCAGGATAATCAGCCCCAGCATTTT. Residues: CASSPRQQDNQPQHF.

The rearrangement joins TRBV5-1 to TRBJ2-5; D call uncertain. This CDR3 spans 13 amino acids. Trimming shortened V by 0 bases and J by 5 bases, and 8 bases separated the two germline ends. Germline CDR1 is SGHRS and CDR2 is YFSETQ. CDR3 residues: CASSLEVEETQYF. CDR3 nucleotides: TGCGCCAGCAGCTTGGAGGTGGAGGAGACCCAGTACTTC.

This clone has only one observation. The chain couples TRBV18 to TRBJ1-1; D is perhaps TRBD1 (5 bases). The germline V and J ends were trimmed by 6 bases and 5 bases, with 13 bases remaining between them. In germline, CDR1 is KGHSH, CDR2 LQKENI. The CDR3 sequence is 13 residues long. The CDR3 DNA is TGTGCCAGCTCCCTCCGGGGGAGGACTGAAGCTTTCTTT. This sequence encodes CASSLRGRTEAFF.

This chain joins TRBV6-5 and TRBJ1-5; unclear D gene. This CDR3 has 12 residues. CDR1 is MNHEY, CDR2 SVGAGI, per germline. Between the trimmed V and J ends, which lost 6 bases and 9 bases, there was a span of 12 bases. The CDR3 nucleotides are TGTGCCAGCAGGACAAAAGAGTGGCCCCAGCATTTT. This translates into CASRTKEWPQHF.

This clone was seen once. The rearrangement uses TRBV5-4 and TRBJ2-7; 7 nucleotides line up with TRBD2. Germline CDR1 is SGHNT and CDR2 is YYREEE (reference sequence). Trimming took 2 bases from V and 0 from J; bases not matched to a gene: 5. The CDR3 is made up of 15 amino acids. In DNA form, the CDR3 reads TGTGCCAGCAGCTTTCCCAGCGGGAACTCCTACGAGCAGTACTTC. This codes for CASSFPSGNSYEQYF.

This rearrangement joins TRBV11-3 to TRBJ2-6; D unclear. From germline, CDR1 is SGHNT and CDR2 YENEEA. The CDR3 has 17 amino acids. V shed 4 bases and J shed 0 bases, with 13 bases lying between them. The CDR3 bases are TGTGCCAGCAGCTCCATCGGGTGGTACTCTGGGGCCAACGTCCTGACTTTC. Translated, it gives CASSSIGWYSGANVLTF.